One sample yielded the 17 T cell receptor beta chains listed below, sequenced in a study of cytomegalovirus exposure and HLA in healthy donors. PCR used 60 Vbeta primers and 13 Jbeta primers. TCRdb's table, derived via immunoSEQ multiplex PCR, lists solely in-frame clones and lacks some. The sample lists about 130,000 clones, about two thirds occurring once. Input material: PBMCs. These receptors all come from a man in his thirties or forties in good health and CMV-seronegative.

The CDR3 reads CASRAGTGSNSPLHF. The CDR3 coding sequence is TGCGCCAGCAGGGCAGGGACAGGGTCTAATTCACCCCTCCACTTT. The chain employs TRBV5-1 and TRBJ1-6, with 9 bases matching TRBD1. V lost 5 bases and J lost 6; bases outside the gene matches: 6. This CDR3 contains 15 residues. Germline V gives CDR1 SGHRS, CDR2 YFSETQ.

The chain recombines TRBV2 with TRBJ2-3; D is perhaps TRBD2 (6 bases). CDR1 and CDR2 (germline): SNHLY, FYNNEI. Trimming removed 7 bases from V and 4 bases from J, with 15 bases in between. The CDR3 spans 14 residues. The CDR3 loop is CASILRLEADTQYF. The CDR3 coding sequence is TGTGCCAGCATCCTGAGACTAGAGGCAGATACGCAGTATTTT.

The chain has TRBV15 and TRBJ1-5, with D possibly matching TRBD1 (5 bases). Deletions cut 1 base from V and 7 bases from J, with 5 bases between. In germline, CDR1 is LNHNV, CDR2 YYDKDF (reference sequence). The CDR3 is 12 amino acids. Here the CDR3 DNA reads TGTGCCACCAGCAGAGCAGGGCAGCCCCAGCATTTT. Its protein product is CATSRAGQPQHF.

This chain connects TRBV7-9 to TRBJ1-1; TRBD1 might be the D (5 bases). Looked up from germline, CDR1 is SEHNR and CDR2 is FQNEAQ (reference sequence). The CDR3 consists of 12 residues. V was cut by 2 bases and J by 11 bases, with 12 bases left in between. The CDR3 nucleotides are TGTGCCAGCAGCTTAACCGGGGGGAGCGCTTTCTTT. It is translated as CASSLTGGSAFF.

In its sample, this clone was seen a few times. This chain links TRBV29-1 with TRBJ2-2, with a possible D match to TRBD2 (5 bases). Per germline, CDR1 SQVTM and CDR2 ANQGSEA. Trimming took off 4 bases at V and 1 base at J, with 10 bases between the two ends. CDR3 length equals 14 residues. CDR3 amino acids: CSVAQRRNTGELFF. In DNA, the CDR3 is TGCAGCGTTGCCCAGCGGCGGAACACCGGGGAGCTGTTTTTT.

The CDR3 here is CASSLAALTDTQYF. CDR3 nucleotides: TGTGCCAGCAGCTTAGCAGCCCTCACAGATACGCAGTATTTT. V gene TRBV7-9 combines with J gene TRBJ2-3; D unresolved. There are 14 residues in the CDR3. Germline CDR1 is SEHNR and CDR2 is FQNEAQ (reference sequence). Trimming shortened V by 0 bases and J by 2 bases, and 6 bases separated the two germline ends.

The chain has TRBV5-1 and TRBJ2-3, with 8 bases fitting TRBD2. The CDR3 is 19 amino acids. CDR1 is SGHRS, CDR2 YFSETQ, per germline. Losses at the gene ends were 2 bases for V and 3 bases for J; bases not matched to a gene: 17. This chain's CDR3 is CASSFLTRQSGGITDTQYF. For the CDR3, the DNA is TGCGCCAGCAGCTTCCTTACCAGGCAGAGCGGGGGAATAACAGATACGCAGTATTTT.

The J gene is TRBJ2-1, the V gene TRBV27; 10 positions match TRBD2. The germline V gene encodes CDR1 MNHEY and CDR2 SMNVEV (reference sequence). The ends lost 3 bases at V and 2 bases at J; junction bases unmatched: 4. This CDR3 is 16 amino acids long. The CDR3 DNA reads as TGTGCCAGCAGTTTCCTAGCGGGGGATACCTACAATGAGCAGTTCTTC. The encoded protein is CASSFLAGDTYNEQFF.

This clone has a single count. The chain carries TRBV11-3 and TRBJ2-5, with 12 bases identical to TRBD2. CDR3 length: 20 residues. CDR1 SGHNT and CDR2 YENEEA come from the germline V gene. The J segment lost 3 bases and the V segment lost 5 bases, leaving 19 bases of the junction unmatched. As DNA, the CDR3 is TGTGCCAGCAGCCAGGGCCCCCTGCTAGCGGGGGGGCCGGTTGAAGAGACCCAGTACTTC. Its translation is CASSQGPLLAGGPVEETQYF. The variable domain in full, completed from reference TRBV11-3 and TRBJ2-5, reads EAGVVQSPRYKIIEKKQPVAFWCNPISGHNTLYWYLQNLGQGPELLIRYENEEAVDDSQLPKDRFSAERLKGVDSTLKIQPAELGDSAVYLCASSQGPLLAGGPVEETQYFGPGTRLLVL.

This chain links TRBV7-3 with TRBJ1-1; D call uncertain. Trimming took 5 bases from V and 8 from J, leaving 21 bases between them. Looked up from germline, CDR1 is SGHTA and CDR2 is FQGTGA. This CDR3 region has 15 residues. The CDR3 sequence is CASSPTRQESAEAFF. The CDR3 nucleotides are TGTGCCAGCAGCCCCACCCGGCAGGAAAGTGCCGAAGCTTTCTTT.

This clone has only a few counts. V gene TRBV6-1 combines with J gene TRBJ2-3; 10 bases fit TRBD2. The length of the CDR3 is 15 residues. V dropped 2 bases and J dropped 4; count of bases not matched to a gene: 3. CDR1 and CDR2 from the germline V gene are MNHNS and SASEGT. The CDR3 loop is CASSELAGGSDTQYF. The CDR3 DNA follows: TGTGCCAGCAGTGAATTAGCGGGGGGATCAGATACGCAGTATTTT.

The CDR3 DNA reads as TGCAGCGCCGGACTAGCGGGGCCCGGGGAGCTGTTTTTT. Translating it yields CSAGLAGPGELFF. This rearrangement joins TRBV29-1 to TRBJ2-2; 12 bases match TRBD2. The V gene end was trimmed by 7 bases and the J gene end by 6 bases; junction bases not matched to a gene: 3. CDR3 length equals 13 residues. The germline V gene has CDR1 SQVTM and CDR2 ANQGSEA.

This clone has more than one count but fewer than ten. The CDR3 nucleotides read TGTGCCAGCAGCTACCGGGACACTTCGGGAGATACGCAGTATTTT. This sequence encodes CASSYRDTSGDTQYF. The V and J genes are TRBV7-6 and TRBJ2-3; a possible D gene is TRBD1 (6 bases). Trimming stripped 4 bases from V and 5 bases from J, with 16 bases between. There are 15 residues in the CDR3. Germline CDR1 and CDR2: SGHVS and FNYEAQ.

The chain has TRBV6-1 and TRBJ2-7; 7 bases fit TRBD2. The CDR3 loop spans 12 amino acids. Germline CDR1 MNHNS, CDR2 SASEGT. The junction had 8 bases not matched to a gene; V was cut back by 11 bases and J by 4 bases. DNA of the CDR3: TGTGCCTGTGGGAGGGGACCTTACGAGCAGTACTTC. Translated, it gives CACGRGPYEQYF.

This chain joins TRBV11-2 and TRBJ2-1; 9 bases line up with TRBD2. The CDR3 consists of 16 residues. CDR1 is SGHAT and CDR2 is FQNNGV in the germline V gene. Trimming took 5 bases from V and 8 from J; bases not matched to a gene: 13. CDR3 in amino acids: CASSPVRGGGADEQFF. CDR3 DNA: TGTGCCAGCAGCCCTGTCCGCGGCGGGGGGGCTGATGAGCAGTTCTTC. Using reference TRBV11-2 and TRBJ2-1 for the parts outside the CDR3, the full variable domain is EAGVAQSPRYKIIEKRQSVAFWCNPISGHATLYWYQQILGQGPKLLIQFQNNGVVDDSQLPKDRFSAERLKGVDSTLKIQPAKLEDSAVYLCASSPVRGGGADEQFFGPGTRLTVL.

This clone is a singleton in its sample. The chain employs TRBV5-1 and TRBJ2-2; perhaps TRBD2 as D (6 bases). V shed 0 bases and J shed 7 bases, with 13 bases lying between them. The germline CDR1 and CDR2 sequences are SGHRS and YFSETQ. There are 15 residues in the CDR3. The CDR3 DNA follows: TGCGCCAGCAGCTTGGTGAGGAGGGAGGACGGGGAGCTGTTTTTT. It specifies CASSLVRREDGELFF. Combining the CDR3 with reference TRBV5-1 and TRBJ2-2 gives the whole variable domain KAGVTQTPRYLIKTRGQQVTLSCSPISGHRSVSWYQQTPGQGLQFLFEYFSETQRNKGNFPGRFSGRQFSNSRSEMNVSTLELGDSALYLCASSLVRREDGELFFGEGSRLTVL.

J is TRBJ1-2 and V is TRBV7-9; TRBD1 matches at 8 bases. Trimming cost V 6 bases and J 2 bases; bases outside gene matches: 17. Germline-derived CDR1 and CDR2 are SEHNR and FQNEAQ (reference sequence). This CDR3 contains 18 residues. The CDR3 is CASRPDLNRGYTNYGYTF. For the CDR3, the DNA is TGTGCCAGCAGACCTGACCTGAACAGGGGGTACACCAACTATGGCTACACCTTC.